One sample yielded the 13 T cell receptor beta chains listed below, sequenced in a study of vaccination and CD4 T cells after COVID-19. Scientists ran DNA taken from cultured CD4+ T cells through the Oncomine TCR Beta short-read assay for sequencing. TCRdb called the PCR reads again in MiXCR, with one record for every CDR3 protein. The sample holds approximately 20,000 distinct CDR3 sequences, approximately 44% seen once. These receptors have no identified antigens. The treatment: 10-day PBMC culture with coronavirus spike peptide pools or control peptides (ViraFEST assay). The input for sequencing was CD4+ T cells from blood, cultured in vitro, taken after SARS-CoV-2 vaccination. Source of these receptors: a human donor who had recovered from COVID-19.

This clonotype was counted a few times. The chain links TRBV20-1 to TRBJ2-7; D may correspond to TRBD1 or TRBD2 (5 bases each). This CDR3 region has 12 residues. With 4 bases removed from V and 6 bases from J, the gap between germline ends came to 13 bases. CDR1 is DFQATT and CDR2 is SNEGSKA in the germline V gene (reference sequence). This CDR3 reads CSAKRDLPEQYF. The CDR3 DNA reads TGCAGTGCTAAGAGGGACCTGCCCGAGCAGTACTTC.

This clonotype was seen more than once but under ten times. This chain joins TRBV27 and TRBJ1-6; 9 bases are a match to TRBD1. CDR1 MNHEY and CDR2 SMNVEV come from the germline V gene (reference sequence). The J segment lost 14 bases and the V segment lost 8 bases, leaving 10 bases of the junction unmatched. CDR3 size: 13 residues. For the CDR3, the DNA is TGTGCCAGCTCCGGGACAGGGATGTTAACCCTCCACTTT. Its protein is CASSGTGMLTLHF.

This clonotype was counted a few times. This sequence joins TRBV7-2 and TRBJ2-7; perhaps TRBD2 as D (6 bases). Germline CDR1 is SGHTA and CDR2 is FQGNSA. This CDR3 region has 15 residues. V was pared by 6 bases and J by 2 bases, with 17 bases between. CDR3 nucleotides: TGTGCCAGCAGTTCTAACCCGGGACTCCCCTACGAGCAGTACTTC. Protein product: CASSSNPGLPYEQYF.

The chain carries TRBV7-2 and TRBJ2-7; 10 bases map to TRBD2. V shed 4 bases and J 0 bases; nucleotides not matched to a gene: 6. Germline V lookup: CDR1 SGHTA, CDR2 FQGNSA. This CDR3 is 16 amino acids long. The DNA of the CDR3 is TGTGCCAGCAGCTCTTTCCCTAGCGGGGGCTCCTACGAGCAGTACTTC. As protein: CASSSFPSGGSYEQYF.

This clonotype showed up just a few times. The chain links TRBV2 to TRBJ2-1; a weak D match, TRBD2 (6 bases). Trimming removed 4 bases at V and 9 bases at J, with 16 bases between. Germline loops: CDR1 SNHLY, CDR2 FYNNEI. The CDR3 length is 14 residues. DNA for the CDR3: TGTGCCAGCAGTGTCGGGACTGCTGGCGCTGAGCAGTTCTTC. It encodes CASSVGTAGAEQFF.

The CDR3 loop reads CASRGENNSPLHF. CDR3 in DNA: TGTGCCAGCAGGGGAGAGAATAATTCACCCCTCCACTTT. V is TRBV2 and J is TRBJ1-6; no firm D call. The germline V and J ends were trimmed by 6 bases and 5 bases, with 8 bases remaining between them. In germline, CDR1 is SNHLY, CDR2 FYNNEI. The CDR3 is made up of 13 amino acids.

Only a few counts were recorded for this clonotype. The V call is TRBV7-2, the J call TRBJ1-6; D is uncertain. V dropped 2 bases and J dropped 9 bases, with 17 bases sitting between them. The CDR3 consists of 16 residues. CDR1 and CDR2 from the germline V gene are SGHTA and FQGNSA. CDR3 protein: CASSLFSVRESSPLHF. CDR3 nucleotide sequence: TGTGCCAGCAGCTTATTTAGTGTTAGGGAAAGTTCACCCCTCCACTTT. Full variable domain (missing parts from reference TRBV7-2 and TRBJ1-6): GAGVSQSPSNKVTEKGKDVELRCDPISGHTALYWYRQSLGQGLEFLIYFQGNSAPDKSGLPSDRFSAERTGGSVSTLTIQRTQQEDSAVYLCASSLFSVRESSPLHFGNGTRLTVT.

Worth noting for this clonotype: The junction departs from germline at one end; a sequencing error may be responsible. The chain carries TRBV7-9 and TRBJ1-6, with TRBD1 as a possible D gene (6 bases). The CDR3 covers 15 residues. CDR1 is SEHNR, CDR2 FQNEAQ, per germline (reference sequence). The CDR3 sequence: CASSLGPGGSSPLYF. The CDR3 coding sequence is TGTGCCAGCAGCTTAGGGCCCGGGGGCAGTTCACCCCTCTACTTT.

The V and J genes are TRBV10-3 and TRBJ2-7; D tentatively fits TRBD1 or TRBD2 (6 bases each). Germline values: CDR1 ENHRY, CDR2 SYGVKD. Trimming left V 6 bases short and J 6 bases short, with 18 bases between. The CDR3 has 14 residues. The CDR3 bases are TGTGCCATCAGGTCCGACATCGGGGGCAGCGAGCAGTACTTC. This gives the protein CAIRSDIGGSEQYF.

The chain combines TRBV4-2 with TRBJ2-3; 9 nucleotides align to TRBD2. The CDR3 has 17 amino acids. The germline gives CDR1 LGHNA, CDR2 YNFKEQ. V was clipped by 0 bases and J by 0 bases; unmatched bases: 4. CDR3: CASSQDERGASTDTQYF. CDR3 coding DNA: TGTGCCAGCAGCCAAGATGAGCGGGGGGCGAGCACAGATACGCAGTATTTT.

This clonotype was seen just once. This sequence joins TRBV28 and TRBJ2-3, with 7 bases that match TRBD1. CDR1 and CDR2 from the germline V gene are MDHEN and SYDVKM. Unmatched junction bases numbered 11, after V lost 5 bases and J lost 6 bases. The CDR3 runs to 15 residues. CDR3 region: CASSPRTGGSDTQYF. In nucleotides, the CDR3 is TGTGCCAGCAGTCCGAGGACAGGTGGATCGGATACGCAGTATTTT.

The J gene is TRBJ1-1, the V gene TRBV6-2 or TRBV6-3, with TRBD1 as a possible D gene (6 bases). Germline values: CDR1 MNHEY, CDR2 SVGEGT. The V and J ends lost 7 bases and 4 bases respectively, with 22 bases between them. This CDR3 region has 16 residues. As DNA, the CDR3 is TGTGCCAGCACCAATACTTACAGGGATACGAGCACTGAAGCTTTCTTT. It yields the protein CASTNTYRDTSTEAFF.

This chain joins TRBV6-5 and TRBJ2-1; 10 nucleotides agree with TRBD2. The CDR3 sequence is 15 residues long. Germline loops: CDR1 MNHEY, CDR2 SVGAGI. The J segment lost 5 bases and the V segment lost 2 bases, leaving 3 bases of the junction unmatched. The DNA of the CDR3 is TGTGCCAGCAGTTACCCTAGCGGGAGAAACAATGAGCAGTTCTTC. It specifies CASSYPSGRNNEQFF.